Below are 32 T cell receptor beta chains sequenced from a single sample in a study of monozygotic twins with inflammatory bowel disease. TCRdb re-called the 5' RACE reads and gives one entry per CDR3 protein, without DNA. The sample includes roughly 200,000 distinct CDR3 sequences. Sequenced material: blood. The receptors derive from a human donor with ulcerative colitis or Crohn's disease, or a healthy co-twin of an affected twin (not recorded which).

The chain uses TRBV7-2 and TRBJ2-2; TCRdb lists TRBD1, though no DNA is available to test this call. The CDR3 covers 15 residues. The germline gives CDR1 SGHTA, CDR2 FQGNSA. CDR3 sequence reads: CASRPQGTNTGELFF.

The V and J genes are TRBV10-3 and TRBJ2-3; TCRdb selects TRBD2, and the lack of DNA leaves this call unchecked. The CDR3 has 14 amino acids. The V gene's germline CDR1 is ENHRY and CDR2 SYGVKD. The CDR3 sequence is CAISGLADTDTQYF.

This chain links TRBV4-1 with TRBJ1-1; TCRdb calls TRBD1, which cannot be checked without DNA. This CDR3 has 15 amino acids. Germline V gene sequence: CDR1 MGHRA, CDR2 YSYEKL. The CDR3 here is CASSREGQLNTEAFF.

The chain couples TRBV30 to TRBJ2-5; the TCRdb D gene call, TRBD1, has no DNA to confirm it. The germline V gene has CDR1 GTSNPN and CDR2 SVGIG (reference sequence). CDR3 length: 14 residues. CDR3 protein: CAWSRISRQETQYF.

The chain carries TRBV29-1 and TRBJ1-3. Germline CDR1 SQVTM, CDR2 ANQGSEA. There are 12 residues in the CDR3. This CDR3 is CSAYGSGNTIYF.

The CDR3 sequence is CASSLLLAGTDTQYF. The genes are TRBV5-1 and TRBJ2-3; with no DNA, the TCRdb D assignment of TRBD2 cannot be verified. The V gene's germline CDR1 is SGHRS and CDR2 YFSETQ. The CDR3 runs to 15 residues.

The rearrangement joins TRBV7-9 to TRBJ2-2. Per the germline V gene, CDR1 is SEHNR and CDR2 is FQNEAQ (reference sequence). The CDR3 contains 13 residues. The CDR3 sequence is CASISQNTGELFF.

The chain carries TRBV20-1 and TRBJ2-7; TCRdb designates TRBD2, a call that cannot be tested without DNA. CDR3 size: 15 residues. CDR1 DFQATT and CDR2 SNEGSKA come from the germline V gene (reference sequence). The CDR3 reads CSAWLRDYPGLEQYF.

The CDR3 sequence: CASSWGARTGELFF. J is TRBJ2-2 and V is TRBV12-3 or TRBV12-4; TCRdb proposes TRBD1, but this gene call is untestable without DNA. The CDR3 runs 14 residues.

The V gene is TRBV7-6, the J gene TRBJ2-3; TCRdb reports TRBD1, a call that lacks DNA to check it against. CDR1 is SGHVS, CDR2 FNYEAQ, per germline. The CDR3 spans 16 residues. The CDR3 sequence is CASSLSVAGPTDTQYF. Together with reference TRBV7-6 and TRBJ2-3, the CDR3 gives the full variable domain: GAGVSQSPRYKVTKRGQDVALRCDPISGHVSLYWYRQALGQGPEFLTYFNYEAQQDKSGLPNDRFSAERPEGSISTLTIQRTEQRDSAMYRCASSLSVAGPTDTQYFGPGTRLTVL.

CDR3 in amino acids: CASSLKVAGGSNTGELFF. The gene calls are TRBV11-2 and TRBJ2-2; as DNA is missing, the TRBD2 call by TCRdb cannot be tested. The CDR3 runs 18 residues. The germline CDR1 and CDR2 sequences are SGHAT and FQNNGV. The whole variable domain, remainder taken from reference TRBV11-2 and TRBJ2-2, is EAGVAQSPRYKIIEKRQSVAFWCNPISGHATLYWYQQILGQGPKLLIQFQNNGVVDDSQLPKDRFSAERLKGVDSTLKIQPAKLEDSAVYLCASSLKVAGGSNTGELFFGEGSRLTVL.

This sequence joins TRBV9 and TRBJ1-2; checking the TCRdb D call of TRBD1 is not possible without DNA. The CDR3 has 15 residues. The germline CDR1 and CDR2 sequences are SGDLS and YYNGEE. CDR3 loop: CASSPRDGKNYGYTF.

The chain joins TRBV9 to TRBJ1-6. The CDR3 sequence is 16 residues long. Per the germline V gene, CDR1 is SGDLS and CDR2 is YYNGEE. This chain's CDR3 is CASSGSGSSYNSPLHF.

This rearrangement joins TRBV19 to TRBJ2-7; TCRdb returns TRBD2, unconfirmable since there is no DNA. There are 15 residues in the CDR3. CDR1 LNHDA and CDR2 SQIVND come from the germline V gene (reference sequence). CDR3: CASSIGASGSYEQYF.

CDR3 amino acids: CASSLKLAGPSTDTQYF. The chain has TRBV5-4 and TRBJ2-3; the D gene TCRdb calls, TRBD2, cannot be checked with no DNA. The CDR3 totals 17 residues. Per the germline V gene, CDR1 is SGHNT and CDR2 is YYREEE (reference sequence).

The chain links TRBV5-1 to TRBJ1-4; TCRdb designates TRBD1, a call that cannot be tested without DNA. Germline loops: CDR1 SGHRS, CDR2 YFSETQ. CDR3 length equals 15 residues. CDR3 sequence: CASSSPGQGDEKLFF.

This chain links TRBV7-2 with TRBJ2-1; TCRdb names TRBD2, which stays unverified in the absence of DNA. The length of the CDR3 is 17 residues. CDR1 is SGHTA and CDR2 is FQGNSA in the germline V gene. CDR3 protein: CASSKLAGGSSYNEQFF.

This chain joins TRBV7-8 and TRBJ1-1. Germline CDR1 reads SGHVS; CDR2 reads FQNEAQ. There are 14 residues in the CDR3. The CDR3 here is CASSLVSAVTEAFF.

The V and J genes are TRBV4-2 and TRBJ2-4; the TRBD2 assignment by TCRdb is unverifiable without DNA. Germline V gene data show CDR1 as LGHNA and CDR2 as YNFKEQ. This CDR3 contains 12 residues. This CDR3 is CASSLSVNIQYF.

The V call is TRBV10-3, the J call TRBJ2-6. The CDR3 consists of 12 residues. Germline-derived CDR1 and CDR2 are ENHRY and SYGVKD. This CDR3 is CAMASGANVLTF.

V and J are TRBV3-1 and TRBJ2-7. Germline-derived CDR1 and CDR2 are LGHDT and YNNKEL (reference sequence). CDR3 length equals 13 residues. The CDR3 loop reads CASSQESSVEQYF.

The rearrangement uses TRBV7-2 and TRBJ2-2; the TCRdb D gene call, TRBD2, has no DNA to confirm it. The CDR3 has 14 amino acids. Germline loops: CDR1 SGHTA, CDR2 FQGNSA. CDR3 loop: CASSQAGGTGELFF.

The chain links TRBV11-3 to TRBJ1-1. The CDR3 runs to 13 residues. Germline CDR1 and CDR2: SGHNT and YENEEA. CDR3 region: CASSLDPDTEAFF.

V is TRBV20-1 and J is TRBJ1-6; there is no DNA to check the TCRdb D call of TRBD1. CDR3 size: 13 residues. CDR1 DFQATT and CDR2 SNEGSKA come from the germline V gene (reference sequence). The CDR3 sequence is CSARLQGPAPLHF.

J is TRBJ1-4 and V is TRBV7-9. Germline V gives CDR1 SEHNR, CDR2 FQNEAQ (reference sequence). CDR3 size: 11 residues. CDR3 in amino acids: CASGLNEKLFF.

The chain joins TRBV9 to TRBJ2-1; TCRdb selects TRBD2, and the lack of DNA leaves this call unchecked. CDR3 size: 16 residues. The germline gives CDR1 SGDLS, CDR2 YYNGEE. The CDR3 protein is CASSGLRDLSSNEQFF.

V is TRBV29-1 and J is TRBJ1-1; there is no DNA to check the TCRdb D call of TRBD1. The CDR3 is made up of 14 amino acids. Germline CDR1 SQVTM, CDR2 ANQGSEA. CDR3 sequence reads: CSVRLGGTTGRTFF.

V and J are TRBV4-2 and TRBJ2-1; the TCRdb D gene call, TRBD1, has no DNA to confirm it. The CDR3 totals 15 residues. CDR1 LGHNA and CDR2 YNFKEQ come from the germline V gene. CDR3 sequence: CASTRGPGTSNEQFF.

The genes are TRBV7-9 and TRBJ1-2; TCRdb gives TRBD1 as the D gene, but with no DNA this cannot be confirmed. Germline V gene lookup returns CDR1 SEHNR and CDR2 FQNEAQ (reference sequence). The CDR3 runs to 14 residues. The CDR3 reads CASSSAAGAYGYTF.

The chain links TRBV19 to TRBJ1-1. This CDR3 region has 13 residues. Per germline, CDR1 LNHDA and CDR2 SQIVND (reference sequence). The CDR3 loop is CASSIGGNTEAFF. The full variable domain, completed using reference TRBV19 and TRBJ1-1, is DGGITQSPKYLFRKEGQNVTLSCEQNLNHDAMYWYRQDPGQGLRLIYYSQIVNDFQKGDIAEGYSVSREKKESFPLTVTSAQKNPTAFYLCASSIGGNTEAFFGQGTRLTVV.

The chain couples TRBV27 to TRBJ2-2; TCRdb gives TRBD2 as the D gene, but with no DNA this cannot be confirmed. CDR3 length: 16 residues. The V gene's germline CDR1 is MNHEY and CDR2 SMNVEV (reference sequence). The CDR3 here is CASSRLAGVTTGELFF.

V is TRBV18 and J is TRBJ1-6. Germline V lookup: CDR1 KGHSH, CDR2 LQKENI. CDR3 length equals 14 residues. CDR3 protein: CASSQADTDSPLHF.